The clone carrying this TCR beta chain was counted only a few times. This entry comes from a study of neoadjuvant anti-PD-1 for oral cavity cancer. Profiled with immunoSEQ multiplex PCR; TCRdb holds only in-frame clones, not every one. The sample has about 72,000 clones; 83% are singletons. This sequence originates from a person aged 35-79 years with oral cavity squamous cell carcinoma. This specimen was PBMCs, taken before nivolumab (anti-PD-1) treatment.

The CDR3 is CASSLTRGPYNEQFF. The DNA of the CDR3 is TGTGCCAGCAGCTTAACCCGGGGCCCCTACAATGAGCAGTTCTTC. The rearrangement joins TRBV7-8 to TRBJ2-1; D possibly matches TRBD1 or TRBD2 (5 bases each). This CDR3 is 15 amino acids long. Germline CDR1 SGHVS, CDR2 FQNEAQ. V shed 2 bases and J shed 2 bases, with 10 bases lying between them.